A single sample gave rise to the 15 T cell receptor beta chains below, sequenced in a study of cytomegalovirus exposure and HLA in healthy donors. The study ran its PCR with 60 Vbeta and 13 Jbeta primers. Generated by immunoSEQ multiplex PCR, the TCRdb table keeps only in-frame clones and is missing some. The repertoire holds over 150,000 clones, with over 70% as singletons. Input material: PBMCs. The source of these receptors is a woman in her sixties or seventies in good health and CMV-seropositive.

The V call is TRBV5-6, the J call TRBJ1-4, with 7 bases matching TRBD1. Germline loops: CDR1 SGHDT, CDR2 YYEEEE. The CDR3 sequence is 16 residues long. With V trimmed by 3 bases and J by 3 bases, 8 bases remained unmatched. This CDR3 reads CASSSPYRGSNEKLFF. CDR3 nucleotides: TGTGCCAGCAGCTCTCCGTACAGGGGATCTAATGAAAAACTGTTTTTT.

The J gene is TRBJ2-7, the V gene TRBV19; the D gene is possibly TRBD1 (6 bases). Germline CDR1 and CDR2: LNHDA and SQIVND (reference sequence). V dropped 3 bases and J dropped 5 bases, with 17 bases sitting between them. The length of the CDR3 is 15 residues. The CDR3 sequence: CASSMGAGPRDEQYF. The CDR3 region has the DNA TGTGCCAGTAGTATGGGGGCAGGGCCCCGGGACGAGCAGTACTTC.

This chain uses TRBV27 with TRBJ2-7, with D tentatively TRBD1 (5 bases). The CDR3 runs to 12 residues. In germline, CDR1 is MNHEY, CDR2 SMNVEV (reference sequence). Deletions cut 9 bases from V and 4 bases from J, with 13 bases between. For the CDR3, the DNA is TGTGCCAGATCTTTCAACAGGTACGAGCAGTACTTC. Amino acids: CARSFNRYEQYF.

The gene calls are TRBV19 and TRBJ1-2, with 8 nucleotides matching TRBD1. Germline-derived CDR1 and CDR2 are LNHDA and SQIVND (reference sequence). Germline trimming cut 4 bases from V and 7 bases from J; bases unmatched to any gene: 11. The CDR3 is 15 residues long. CDR3 sequence reads: CASSTVGTGFFGYTF. CDR3 DNA sequence: TGTGCCAGTAGTACCGTCGGGACAGGCTTCTTTGGCTACACCTTC.

This chain's CDR3 is CASSAPLQGYYGYTF. The CDR3 DNA is TGTGCCAGCAGCGCACCGCTACAGGGTTACTATGGCTACACCTTC. The rearrangement joins TRBV9 to TRBJ1-2; tentatively, D is TRBD1 (6 bases). The CDR3 contains 15 residues. CDR1 is SGDLS and CDR2 is YYNGEE in the germline V gene. With 3 bases removed from V and 3 bases from J, the gap between germline ends came to 15 bases.

This clone was recorded once. The CDR3 bases are TGTGCCTGGGCATCAGGAAATCAGCCCCAGCATTTT. Protein product: CAWASGNQPQHF. The J gene is TRBJ1-5, the V gene TRBV30; D is unresolved. Germline values: CDR1 GTSNPN, CDR2 SVGIG (reference sequence). This CDR3 comprises 12 residues. The V end lost 5 bases, the J end lost 4 bases, and 9 bases lay between the germline ends.

The V gene is TRBV2, the J gene TRBJ2-5; 12 nucleotides agree with TRBD2. J was trimmed by 2 bases and V by 3 bases; bases with no gene match: 13. CDR3 length equals 19 residues. Looked up from germline, CDR1 is SNHLY and CDR2 is FYNNEI. This CDR3 is CASSEAIVSSGGGQETQYF. The DNA for the CDR3 is TGTGCCAGCAGTGAGGCGATTGTGTCTAGCGGGGGGGGGCAAGAGACCCAGTACTTC.

The chain employs TRBV11-2 and TRBJ1-4; 7 bases align to TRBD1. The CDR3 extends over 14 amino acids. V trimming: 4 bases; J trimming: 4 bases; junction bases outside the gene matches: 3. Per germline, CDR1 SGHAT and CDR2 FQNNGV. This chain's CDR3 is CASSSGQLNEKLFF. CDR3 sequence (DNA): TGTGCCAGCAGCTCGGGACAGCTTAATGAAAAACTGTTTTTT.

The V gene is TRBV13, the J gene TRBJ2-7; possibly TRBD2 for D (5 bases). The CDR3 has 12 residues. V lost 2 bases and J lost 3, with 5 bases in between. CDR1 is PRHDT and CDR2 is FYEKMQ in the germline V gene (reference sequence). DNA of the CDR3: TGTGCCAGCAGCTTACGGGACTACGAGCAGTACTTC. This encodes CASSLRDYEQYF. The full variable domain, its missing parts supplied by reference TRBV13 and TRBJ2-7, is AAGVIQSPRHLIKEKRETATLKCYPIPRHDTVYWYQQGPGQDPQFLISFYEKMQSDKGSIPDRFSAQQFSDYHSELNMSSLELGDSALYFCASSLRDYEQYFGPGTRLTVT.

The chain uses TRBV6-1 and TRBJ2-7; TRBD1 aligns across 7 bases. V shed 5 bases and J 2 bases; nucleotides not matched to a gene: 6. This CDR3 has 14 residues. CDR1 MNHNS and CDR2 SASEGT come from the germline V gene. As DNA, the CDR3 is TGTGCCAGCAGTCGCCCGGGACAGCCCTACGAGCAGTACTTC. Amino acid sequence: CASSRPGQPYEQYF.

The gene calls are TRBV6-1 and TRBJ2-7; weak D call: TRBD1 (6 bases). The CDR3 runs 14 residues. Looked up from germline, CDR1 is MNHNS and CDR2 is SASEGT. V lost 8 bases and J lost 5, with 19 bases in between. The DNA of the CDR3 is TGTGCCAGCTGGTCCACGGGACACATCAACGAGCAGTACTTC. It specifies CASWSTGHINEQYF.

The rearrangement uses TRBV10-3 and TRBJ1-4; 7 nucleotides line up with TRBD1. Unmatched junction bases numbered 7, after V lost 6 bases and J lost 6 bases. CDR1 and CDR2 (germline): ENHRY, SYGVKD. CDR3 size: 14 residues. The CDR3 loop is CAISATGTDEKLFF. CDR3 DNA: TGTGCCATCAGCGCGACAGGGACGGATGAAAAACTGTTTTTT.

This clone was detected once. The chain recombines TRBV4-3 with TRBJ1-2, with a possible D match to TRBD1 (6 bases). V shed 0 bases and J shed 2 bases, with 10 bases lying between them. Germline V lookup: CDR1 LGHNA, CDR2 YSLEER. CDR3 length: 15 residues. CDR3 residues: CASSQDTGFNYGYTF. The CDR3 bases are TGCGCCAGCAGCCAAGATACAGGGTTCAACTATGGCTACACCTTC.

The chain carries TRBV7-6 and TRBJ2-7; D gene unclear. The germline V gene encodes CDR1 SGHVS and CDR2 FNYEAQ. The CDR3 covers 14 residues. With 0 bases removed from V and 5 bases from J, the gap between germline ends came to 11 bases. CDR3 DNA sequence: TGTGCCAGCAGCTTAGCCGGTGGTCGGGACGAGCAGTACTTC. Protein: CASSLAGGRDEQYF.

The V gene is TRBV28, the J gene TRBJ2-5, with D tentatively TRBD1 (6 bases). V was clipped by 8 bases and J by 3 bases, with 19 bases between them. The germline V gene has CDR1 MDHEN and CDR2 SYDVKM. CDR3 length: 15 residues. The CDR3 DNA reads as TGTGCCAGCCCCCCCGCCACAGGGTTGAAAGAGACCCAGTACTTC. Translating it yields CASPPATGLKETQYF.